Following are 3 T cell receptor beta chains from one sample sequenced in a study of blood T cell repertoires in COVID-19. Measured with immunoSEQ multiplex PCR; TCRdb has only the in-frame clones, and not every one. This sample has around 84,000 clones, with over 70% found just once. Source material: peripheral blood. The receptor set was obtained from a man between 50 and 59 years old with active or convalescent COVID-19.

CDR3 DNA: TGTGCCAGCAGTTCGGGGGGGAGGGAAGCTTTCTTT. Protein: CASSSGGREAFF. The chain links TRBV6-2 or TRBV6-3 to TRBJ1-1; D is perhaps TRBD1 (5 bases). Trimming shortened V by 4 bases and J by 8 bases, and 11 bases separated the two germline ends. Germline V gene lookup returns CDR1 MNHEY and CDR2 SVGEGT. The CDR3 spans 12 residues.

This chain connects TRBV13 to TRBJ2-5; D possibly corresponds to TRBD2 (7 bases). Germline loops: CDR1 PRHDT, CDR2 FYEKMQ (reference sequence). The CDR3 is 14 amino acids. The V end lost 5 bases, the J end lost 5 bases, and 15 bases lay between the germline ends. The CDR3 DNA reads as TGTGCCAGCAGCCAACGGGGGGCCGGGGAGACCCAGTACTTC. Translation: CASSQRGAGETQYF.

The chain uses TRBV5-3 and TRBJ2-3; 8 positions agree with TRBD2. TRBV5-3 is known as an ORF, though its function is uncertain. CDR3 size: 12 residues. Trimming removed 4 bases from V and 10 bases from J; junction bases left unmatched: 5. The CDR3, as DNA: TGTGCCAGAAGCCACGGACTAGCCGCGCAGTATTTT. As protein: CARSHGLAAQYF.